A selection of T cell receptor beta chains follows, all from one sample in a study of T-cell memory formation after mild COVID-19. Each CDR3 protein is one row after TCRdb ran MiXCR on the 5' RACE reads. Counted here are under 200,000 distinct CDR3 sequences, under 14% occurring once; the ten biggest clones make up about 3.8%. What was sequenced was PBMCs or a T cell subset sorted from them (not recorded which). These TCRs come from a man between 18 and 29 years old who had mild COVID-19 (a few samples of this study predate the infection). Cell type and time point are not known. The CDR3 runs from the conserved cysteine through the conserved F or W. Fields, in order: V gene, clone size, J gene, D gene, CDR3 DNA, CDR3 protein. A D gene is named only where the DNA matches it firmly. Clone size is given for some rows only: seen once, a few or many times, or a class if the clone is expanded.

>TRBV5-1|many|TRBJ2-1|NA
TGCGCCAGCAGCACCCCGGCGTCGAACAATGAGCAGTTCTTC
CASSTPASNNEQFF
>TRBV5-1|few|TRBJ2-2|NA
TGCGCCAGCAGCTTGGCCGTCTCCGGGGAGCTGTTTTTT
CASSLAVSGELFF
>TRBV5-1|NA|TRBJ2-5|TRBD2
TGCGCCAGCAGCGACTCTAGCGGGGGAGAGACCCAGTACTTC
CASSDSSGGETQYF
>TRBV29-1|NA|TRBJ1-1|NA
TGCAGCGTCGGCAGGACAGCCTTTCCGAGTCCGAACACTGAAGCTTTCTTT
CSVGRTAFPSPNTEAFF
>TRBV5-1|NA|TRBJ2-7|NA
TGCGCCAGCAGCTTGGCCTTAATGCCGGGCAGGTCCGCCGAGCAGTACTTC
CASSLALMPGRSAEQYF
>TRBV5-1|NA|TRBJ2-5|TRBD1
TGCGCCAGCCACCGCCGGGCAGGGGGACCCCAAGAGACCCAGTACTTC
CASHRRAGGPQETQYF
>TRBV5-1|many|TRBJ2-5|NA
TGCGCCAGCAGCTTGGATCCGGGAGAATGGGAGACCCAGTACTTC
CASSLDPGEWETQYF
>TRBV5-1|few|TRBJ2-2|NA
TGCGCCAGCAGCTTGGAGGGGGGCAGCCTCGGGGAGCTGTTTTTT
CASSLEGGSLGELFF
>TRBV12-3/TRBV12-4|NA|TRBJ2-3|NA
TGTGCCAGCAGTTTCAGAGTAGGAGGGTTCGATACGCAGTATTTT
CASSFRVGGFDTQYF
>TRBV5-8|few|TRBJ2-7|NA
TGTGCCAGCAGCTTTCAGGGGAATTCCTACGAGCAGTACTTC
CASSFQGNSYEQYF
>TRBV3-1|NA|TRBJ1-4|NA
TGTGCCAGCAGCCCGAACGTGCCGGCTAATGAAAAACTGTTTTTT
CASSPNVPANEKLFF
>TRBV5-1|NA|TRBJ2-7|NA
TGCGCCAGCGGAGTATACGAGCAGTACTTC
CASGVYEQYF
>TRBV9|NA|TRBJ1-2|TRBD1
TGTGCCAGCAGCGTAGCTGACGACAGGGCCTATGGCTACACCTTC
CASSVADDRAYGYTF
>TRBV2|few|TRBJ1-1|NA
TGTGCCAGCACTCGCCCGGGACTTAGGAACACTGAAGCTTTCTTT
CASTRPGLRNTEAFF
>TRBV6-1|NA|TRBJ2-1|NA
TGTGCCAGCAGTGAAACCCCCCGAAAGAACAATGAGCAGTTCTTC
CASSETPRKNNEQFF
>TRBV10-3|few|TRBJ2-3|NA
TGTGCCATCAGGAGGGAGCCCACAGATACGCAGTATTTT
CAIRREPTDTQYF
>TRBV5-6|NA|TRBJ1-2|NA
TGTGCCAGCAGCTTGTTTGATGGCTACACCTTC
CASSLFDGYTF
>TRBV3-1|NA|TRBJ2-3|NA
TGTGCCAGCAGCCAAGATCGAGACACAGATACGCAGTATTTT
CASSQDRDTDTQYF
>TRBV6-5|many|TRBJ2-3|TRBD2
TGTGCCAGCAGGAGCGGGACTAGCACAGATACGCAGTATTTT
CASRSGTSTDTQYF
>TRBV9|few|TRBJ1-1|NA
TGTGCCAGCAGCGTAGATCCGGGTATGAACACTGAAGCTTTCTTT
CASSVDPGMNTEAFF
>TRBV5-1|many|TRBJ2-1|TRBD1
TGCGCCAGCAGCATTGACAGGGGGCTAAGGAATGAGCAGTTCTTC
CASSIDRGLRNEQFF
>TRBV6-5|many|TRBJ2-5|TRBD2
TGTGCCAGCACCCACCCCGGGGGGGAGACCCAGTACTTC
CASTHPGGETQYF
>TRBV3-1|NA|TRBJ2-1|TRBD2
TGTGCCAGCAGCCAAGGACTAGCAGGTGGGGATGAGCAGTTCTTC
CASSQGLAGGDEQFF
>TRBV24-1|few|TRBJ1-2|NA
TGTGCCACCAGTGTTGTAGGCTCGAAAAGCTATGGCTACACCTTC
CATSVVGSKSYGYTF
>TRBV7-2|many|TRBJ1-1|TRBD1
TGTGCCAGCAGCATACTCCAGGGGGGTGAAGCTTTCTTT
CASSILQGGEAFF
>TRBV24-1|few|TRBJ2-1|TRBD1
TGTGCCACCAGTGCCCAAGGACAGGGTTCGATTCGAAAAACCAGCTCCTACAATGAGCAGTTCTTC
CATSAQGQGSIRKTSSYNEQFF
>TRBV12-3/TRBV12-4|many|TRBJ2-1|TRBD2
TGTGCCAGCAGTCCCCGGACTAGCGGGAACAATGAGCAGTTCTTC
CASSPRTSGNNEQFF
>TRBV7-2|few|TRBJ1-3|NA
TGTGCCAGCAGCTTCGTGGCGGGCTTATCTGGAAACACCATATATTTT
CASSFVAGLSGNTIYF
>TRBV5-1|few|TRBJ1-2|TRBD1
TGCGCCAGCAGCACTGATACAGGGGACTATGGCTACACCTTC
CASSTDTGDYGYTF
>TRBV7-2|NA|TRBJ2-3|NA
TGTGCCAGCAGCCCGTCGGGGGTAGCTCGGACGCAGTATTTT
CASSPSGVARTQYF
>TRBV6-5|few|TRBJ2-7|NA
TGTGCCAGCAGCCGCCAGGGGGGGGATTACGAGCAGTACTTC
CASSRQGGDYEQYF
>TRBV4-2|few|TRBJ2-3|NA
TGTGCCAGCAGACCAATAGGGGGGAGAAGCACAGATACGCAGTATTTT
CASRPIGGRSTDTQYF
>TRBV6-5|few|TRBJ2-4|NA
TGTGCCAGCAGTTACTCGGCCGTTTCCAAAAACATTCAGTACTTC
CASSYSAVSKNIQYF
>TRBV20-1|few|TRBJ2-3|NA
TGCAGTGCTAGATTACTTGGGGACCTCACAGATACGCAGTATTTT
CSARLLGDLTDTQYF
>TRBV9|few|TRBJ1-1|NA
TGTGCCAGCAGCGTAGCTGACCGGGGGTCAGGGGCTTTCTTT
CASSVADRGSGAFF
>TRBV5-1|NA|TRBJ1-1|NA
TGCGCCAGCAGCTTTGAGGGCCGGGGATCTGAAGCTTTCTTT
CASSFEGRGSEAFF
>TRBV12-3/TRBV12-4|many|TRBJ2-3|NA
TGTGCCACCAGGACAGCCCTGGGGACAGATACGCAGTATTTT
CATRTALGTDTQYF
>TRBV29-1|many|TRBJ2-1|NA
TGCAGCGTTGAAGCAGACTTAGCATATGAGCAGTTCTTC
CSVEADLAYEQFF
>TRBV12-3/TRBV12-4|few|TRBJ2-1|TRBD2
TGTGCCAGCAGCCCCCGGGAGGGGAGCTTCAATGAGCAGTTCTTC
CASSPREGSFNEQFF
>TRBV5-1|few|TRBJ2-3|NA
TGCGCCAGCAGCTTAGGGACCCCCACAGATACGCAGTATTTT
CASSLGTPTDTQYF
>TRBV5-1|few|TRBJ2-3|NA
TGCGCCAGCCGAGGGTGGGGACTCACAGATACGCAGTATTTT
CASRGWGLTDTQYF
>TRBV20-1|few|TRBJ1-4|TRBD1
TGCAGTGCCCCGGGACAGGGGAATGAAAAACTGTTTTTT
CSAPGQGNEKLFF
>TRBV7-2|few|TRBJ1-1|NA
TGTGCCAGCAGTTTGTGGGCGGGGGGTACTGAAGCTTTCTTT
CASSLWAGGTEAFF
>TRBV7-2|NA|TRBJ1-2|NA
TGTGCCAGCAGCTTAGCAGGGGAAAGCGGCTACACCTTC
CASSLAGESGYTF
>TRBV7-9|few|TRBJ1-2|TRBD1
TGTGCCAGCAGCTTATGGGACAGAAACTATGGCTACACCTTC
CASSLWDRNYGYTF
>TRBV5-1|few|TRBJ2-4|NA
TGCGCCAGCAGCTTGGGGGCTGGAGCCAAAAACATTCAGTACTTC
CASSLGAGAKNIQYF
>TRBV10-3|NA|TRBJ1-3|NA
TGTGCCATCAGTGTCATGGGTACCTCTGGAAACACCATATATTTT
CAISVMGTSGNTIYF
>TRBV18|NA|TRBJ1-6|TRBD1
TGTGCCAGCTCACCACGGGACAGCCAAATCTCACCCCTCCACTTT
CASSPRDSQISPLHF
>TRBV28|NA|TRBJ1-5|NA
TGTGCCAGCAGTTTATTCATCTGGGGGCGACAGAGGGGGAAATATCAGCCCCAGCATTTT
CASSLFIWGRQRGKYQPQHF
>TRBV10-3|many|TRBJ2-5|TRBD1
TGTGCCACGAACCGGGACAGGGAAGAGACCCAGTACTTC
CATNRDREETQYF
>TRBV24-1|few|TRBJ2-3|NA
TGTGCCACCAGTACGAGGGAATGGCAGTATTTT
CATSTREWQYF
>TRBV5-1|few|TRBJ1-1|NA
TGCGCCAGCACTGATCGGCAGGGGATGAACACTGAAGCTTTCTTT
CASTDRQGMNTEAFF
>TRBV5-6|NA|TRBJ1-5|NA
TGTGCCAGCACCAAACCTGGGCCCCAGCATTTT
CASTKPGPQHF
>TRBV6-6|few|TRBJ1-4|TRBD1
TGTGCCAGCAGTTACCGGGACAGCGGGTCAACTAATGAAAAACTGTTTTTT
CASSYRDSGSTNEKLFF
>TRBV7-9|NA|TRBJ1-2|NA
TGTGCCAGCAGCTTAGGACAGGCTGCCTATGGCTACACCTTC
CASSLGQAAYGYTF